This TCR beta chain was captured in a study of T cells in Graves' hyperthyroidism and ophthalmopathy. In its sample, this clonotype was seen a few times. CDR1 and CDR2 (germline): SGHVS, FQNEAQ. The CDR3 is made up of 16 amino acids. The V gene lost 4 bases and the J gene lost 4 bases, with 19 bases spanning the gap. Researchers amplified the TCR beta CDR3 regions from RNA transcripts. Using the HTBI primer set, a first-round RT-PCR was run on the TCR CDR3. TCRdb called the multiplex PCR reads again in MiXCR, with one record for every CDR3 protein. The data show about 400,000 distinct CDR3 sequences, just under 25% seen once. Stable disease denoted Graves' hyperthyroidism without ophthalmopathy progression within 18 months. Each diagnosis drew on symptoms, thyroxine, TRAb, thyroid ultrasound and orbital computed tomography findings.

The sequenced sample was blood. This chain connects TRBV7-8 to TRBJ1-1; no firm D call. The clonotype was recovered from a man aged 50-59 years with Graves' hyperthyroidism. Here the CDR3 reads CASSYSRVFLGTEAFF. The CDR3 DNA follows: TGTGCCAGCAGCTATTCAAGGGTATTCTTGGGCACTGAAGCTTTCTTT.